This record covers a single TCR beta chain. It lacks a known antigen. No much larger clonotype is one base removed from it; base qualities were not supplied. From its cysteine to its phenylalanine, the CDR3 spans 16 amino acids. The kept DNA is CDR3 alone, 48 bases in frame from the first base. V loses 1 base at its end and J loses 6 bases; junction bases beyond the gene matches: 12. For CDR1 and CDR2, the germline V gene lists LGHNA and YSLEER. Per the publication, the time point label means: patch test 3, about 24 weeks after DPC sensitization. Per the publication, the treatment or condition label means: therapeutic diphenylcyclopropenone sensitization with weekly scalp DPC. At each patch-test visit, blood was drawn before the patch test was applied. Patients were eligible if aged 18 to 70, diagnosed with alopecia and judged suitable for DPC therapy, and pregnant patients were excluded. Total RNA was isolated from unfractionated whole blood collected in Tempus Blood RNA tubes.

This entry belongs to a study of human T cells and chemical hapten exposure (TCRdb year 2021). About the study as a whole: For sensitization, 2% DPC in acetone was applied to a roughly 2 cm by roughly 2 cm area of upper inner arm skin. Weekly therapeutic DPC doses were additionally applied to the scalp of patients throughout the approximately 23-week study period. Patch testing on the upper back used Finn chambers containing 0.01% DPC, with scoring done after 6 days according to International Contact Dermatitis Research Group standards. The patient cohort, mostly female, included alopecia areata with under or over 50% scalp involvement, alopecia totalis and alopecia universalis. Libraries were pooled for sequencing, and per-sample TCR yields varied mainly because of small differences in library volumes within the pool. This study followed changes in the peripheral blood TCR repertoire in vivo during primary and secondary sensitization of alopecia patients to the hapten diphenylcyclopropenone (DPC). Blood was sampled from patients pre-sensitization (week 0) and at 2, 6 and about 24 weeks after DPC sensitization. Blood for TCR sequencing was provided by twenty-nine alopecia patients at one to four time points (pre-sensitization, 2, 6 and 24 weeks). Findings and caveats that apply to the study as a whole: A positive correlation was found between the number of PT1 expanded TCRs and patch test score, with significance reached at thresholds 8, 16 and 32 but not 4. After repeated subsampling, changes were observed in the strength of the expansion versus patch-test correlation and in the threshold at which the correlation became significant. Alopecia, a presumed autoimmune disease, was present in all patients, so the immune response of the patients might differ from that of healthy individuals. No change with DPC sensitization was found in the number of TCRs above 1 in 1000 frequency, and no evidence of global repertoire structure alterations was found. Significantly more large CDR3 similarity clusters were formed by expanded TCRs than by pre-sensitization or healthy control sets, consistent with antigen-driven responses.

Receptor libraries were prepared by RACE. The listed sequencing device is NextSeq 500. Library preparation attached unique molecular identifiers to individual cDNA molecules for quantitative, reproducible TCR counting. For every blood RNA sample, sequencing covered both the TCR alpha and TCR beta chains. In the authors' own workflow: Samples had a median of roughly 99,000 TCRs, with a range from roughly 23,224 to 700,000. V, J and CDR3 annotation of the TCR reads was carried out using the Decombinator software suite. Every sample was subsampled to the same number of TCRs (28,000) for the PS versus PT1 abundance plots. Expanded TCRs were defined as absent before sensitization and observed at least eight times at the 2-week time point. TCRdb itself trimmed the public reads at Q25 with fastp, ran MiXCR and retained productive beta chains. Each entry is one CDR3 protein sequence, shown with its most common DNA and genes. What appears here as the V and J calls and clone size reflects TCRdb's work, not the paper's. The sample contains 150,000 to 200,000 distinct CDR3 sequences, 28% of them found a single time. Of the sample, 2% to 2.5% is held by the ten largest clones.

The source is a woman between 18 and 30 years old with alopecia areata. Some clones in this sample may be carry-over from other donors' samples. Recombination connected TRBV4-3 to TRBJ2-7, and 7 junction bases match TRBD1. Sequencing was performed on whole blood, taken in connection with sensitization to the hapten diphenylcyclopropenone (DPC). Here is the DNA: TGCGCCAGCAGCCAAGGGCCAGGGACAGCTCCTACCGAGCAGTACTTC. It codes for CASSQGPGTAPTEQYF.